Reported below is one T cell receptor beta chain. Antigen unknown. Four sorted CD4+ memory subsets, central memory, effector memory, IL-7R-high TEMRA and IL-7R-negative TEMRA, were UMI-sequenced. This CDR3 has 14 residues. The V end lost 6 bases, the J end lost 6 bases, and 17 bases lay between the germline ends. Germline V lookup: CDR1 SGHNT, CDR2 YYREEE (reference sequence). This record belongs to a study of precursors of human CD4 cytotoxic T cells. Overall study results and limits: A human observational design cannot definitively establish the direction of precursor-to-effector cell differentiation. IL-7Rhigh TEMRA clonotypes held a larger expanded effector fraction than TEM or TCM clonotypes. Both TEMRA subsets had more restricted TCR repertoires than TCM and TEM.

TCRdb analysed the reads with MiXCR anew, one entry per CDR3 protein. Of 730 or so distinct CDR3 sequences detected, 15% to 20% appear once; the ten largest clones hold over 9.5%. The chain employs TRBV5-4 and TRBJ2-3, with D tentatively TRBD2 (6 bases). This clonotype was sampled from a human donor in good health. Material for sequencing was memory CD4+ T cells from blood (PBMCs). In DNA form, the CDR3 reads TGTGCCAGCATCCTGGGCGGGGTCCAGGATACGCAGTATTTT. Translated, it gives CASILGGVQDTQYF.